This TCR beta chain comes out of a study of cytotoxic CD8 clonotypes in ibrutinib-treated CLL. Study observations and caveats: Whereas clonality rose at ibrutinib response, it declined toward baseline at progression. Public clonotypes (which were uncommon) either contracted or remained stable on treatment. T-cell clonality at baseline went above that of age-matched healthy donors and rose and fell with circulating CD8+ T-cell counts.

Assay: immunoSEQ multiplex PCR; the TCRdb copy retains only in-frame clones and omits some. The sample lists around 140,000 clones, 70% to 90% occurring once. Trimming took 4 bases from V and 3 from J; bases not matched to a gene: 12. Germline CDR1 reads LNHDA; CDR2 reads SQIVND (reference sequence). The length of the CDR3 is 16 residues. Turning to this clone: Its antigen remains unknown.

The sequence was obtained from a human donor with chronic lymphocytic leukemia. Material: PBMCs, obtained after 24 months of ibrutinib treatment. The rearrangement uses TRBV19 and TRBJ2-7; 7 bases map to TRBD2. CDR3 protein: CASSTHPSGTHYEQYF. CDR3 in DNA: TGTGCCAGTAGTACACACCCCAGCGGGACGCACTACGAGCAGTACTTC.